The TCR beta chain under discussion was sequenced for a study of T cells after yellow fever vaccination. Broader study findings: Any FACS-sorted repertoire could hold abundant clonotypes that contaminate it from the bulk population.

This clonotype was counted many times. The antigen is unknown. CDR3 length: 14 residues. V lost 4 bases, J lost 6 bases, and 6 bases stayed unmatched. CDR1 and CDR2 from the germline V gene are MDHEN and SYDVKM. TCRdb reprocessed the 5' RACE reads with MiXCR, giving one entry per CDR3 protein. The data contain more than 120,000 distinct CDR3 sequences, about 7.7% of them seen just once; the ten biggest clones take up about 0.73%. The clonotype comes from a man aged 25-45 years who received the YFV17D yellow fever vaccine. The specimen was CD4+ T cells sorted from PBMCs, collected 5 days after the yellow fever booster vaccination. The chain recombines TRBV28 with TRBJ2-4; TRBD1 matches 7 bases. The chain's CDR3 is CASSSRDRPNIQYF. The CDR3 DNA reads TGTGCCAGCAGTTCCCGGGACAGACCAAACATTCAGTACTTC.